The TCR beta chain described here comes from a study of blood T cell repertoires in COVID-19. V dropped 5 bases and J dropped 0 bases, with 18 bases sitting between them. The CDR3 has 17 residues. Germline V lookup: CDR1 KGHSH, CDR2 LQKENI. TCRdb keeps only in-frame clones here, not all; method: immunoSEQ multiplex PCR. Seen here are some 160,000 clones, roughly 80% observed once, and the top ten hold about 3.4%. V and J are TRBV18 and TRBJ2-3, with D perhaps TRBD2 (7 bases). The specimen was PBMCs or T cells enriched from blood (not recorded which). The receptor comes from a woman aged 55-70 years who had recovered from COVID-19. As DNA, the CDR3 is TGTGCCAGCTCATCCGGACTAGGGGGGTGGAGCACAGATACGCAGTATTTT. This translates into CASSSGLGGWSTDTQYF.